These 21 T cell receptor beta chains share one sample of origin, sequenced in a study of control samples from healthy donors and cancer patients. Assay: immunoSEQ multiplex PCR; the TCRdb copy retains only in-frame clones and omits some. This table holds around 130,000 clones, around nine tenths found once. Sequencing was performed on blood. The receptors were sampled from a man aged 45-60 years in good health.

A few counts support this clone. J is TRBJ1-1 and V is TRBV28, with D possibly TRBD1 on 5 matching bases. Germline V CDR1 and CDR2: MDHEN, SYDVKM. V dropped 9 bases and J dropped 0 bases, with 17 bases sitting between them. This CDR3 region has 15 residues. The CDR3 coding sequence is TGTGCCAGTCGGGAGGGGATGTTGATGAACACTGAAGCTTTCTTT. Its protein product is CASREGMLMNTEAFF.

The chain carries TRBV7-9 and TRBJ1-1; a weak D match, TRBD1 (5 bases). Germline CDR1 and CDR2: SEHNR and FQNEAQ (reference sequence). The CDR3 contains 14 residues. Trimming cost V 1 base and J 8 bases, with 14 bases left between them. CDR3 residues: CASSLDPQEKEAFF. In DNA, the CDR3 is TGTGCCAGCAGCTTAGACCCACAGGAGAAAGAAGCTTTCTTT.

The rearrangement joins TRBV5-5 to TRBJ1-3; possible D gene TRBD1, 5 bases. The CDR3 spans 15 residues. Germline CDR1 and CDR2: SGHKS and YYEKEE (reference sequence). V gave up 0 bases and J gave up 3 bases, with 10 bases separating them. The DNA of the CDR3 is TGTGCCAGCAGCTTGGCACAGGACGGTGGAAACACCATATATTTT. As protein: CASSLAQDGGNTIYF.

The CDR3 DNA sequence: TGTGCCAGCAGTGTACTAGCGGGGGGTGACAATGAGCAGTTCTTC. Translating gives CASSVLAGGDNEQFF. The rearrangement uses TRBV2 and TRBJ2-1; 12 nucleotides agree with TRBD2. CDR3 size: 15 residues. CDR1 and CDR2 from the germline V gene are SNHLY and FYNNEI. Trimming cost V 4 bases and J 5 bases; bases outside gene matches: 3.

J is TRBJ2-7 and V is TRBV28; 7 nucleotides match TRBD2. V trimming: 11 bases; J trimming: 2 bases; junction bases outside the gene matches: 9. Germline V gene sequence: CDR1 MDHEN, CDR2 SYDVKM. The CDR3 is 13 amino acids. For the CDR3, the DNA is TGTGCCTTGGGGGGGTACAGGACCTACGAGCAGTACTTC. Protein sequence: CALGGYRTYEQYF.

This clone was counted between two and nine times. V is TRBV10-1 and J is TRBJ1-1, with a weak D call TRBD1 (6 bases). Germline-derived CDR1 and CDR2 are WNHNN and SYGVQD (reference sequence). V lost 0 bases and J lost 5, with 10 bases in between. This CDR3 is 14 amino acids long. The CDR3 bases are TGCGCCAGCAGTGAGTCGGAAGGGGGGACTGAAGCTTTCTTT. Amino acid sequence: CASSESEGGTEAFF.

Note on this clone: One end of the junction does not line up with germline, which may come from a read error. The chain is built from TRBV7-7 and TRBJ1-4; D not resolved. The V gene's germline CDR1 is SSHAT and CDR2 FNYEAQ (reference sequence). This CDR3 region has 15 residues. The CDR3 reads CASSLAHGVNEKLFF. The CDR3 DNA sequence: TGTGCTAGCAGCTTAGCGCACGGGGTTAATGAAAAACTGTTTTTT. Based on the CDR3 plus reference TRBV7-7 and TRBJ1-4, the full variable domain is GAGVSQSPRYKVTKRGQDVTLRCDPISSHATLYWYQQALGQGPEFLTYFNYEAQPDKSGLPSDRFSAERPEGSISTLTIQRTEQRDSAMYRCASSLAHGVNEKLFFGSGTQLSVL.

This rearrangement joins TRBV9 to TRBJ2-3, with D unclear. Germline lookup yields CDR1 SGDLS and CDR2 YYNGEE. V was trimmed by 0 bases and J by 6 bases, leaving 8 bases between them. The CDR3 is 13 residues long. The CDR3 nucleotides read TGTGCCAGCAGCGTAGAAGGAGCGGATACGCAGTATTTT. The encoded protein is CASSVEGADTQYF.

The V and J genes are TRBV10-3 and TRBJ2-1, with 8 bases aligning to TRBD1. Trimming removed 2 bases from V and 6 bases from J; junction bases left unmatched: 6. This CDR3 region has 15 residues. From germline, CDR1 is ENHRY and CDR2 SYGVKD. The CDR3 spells CAISEGQGMINEQFF. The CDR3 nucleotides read TGTGCCATCAGTGAGGGACAGGGTATGATCAATGAGCAGTTCTTC.

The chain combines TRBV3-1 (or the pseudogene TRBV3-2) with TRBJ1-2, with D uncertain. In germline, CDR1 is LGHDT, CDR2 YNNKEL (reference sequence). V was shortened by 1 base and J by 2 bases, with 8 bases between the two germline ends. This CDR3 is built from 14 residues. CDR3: CASSQVSGNYGYTF. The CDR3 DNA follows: TGTGCCAGCAGCCAAGTTTCAGGAAACTATGGCTACACCTTC.

This CDR3 reads CASSIDGVYSSYNEQFF. The CDR3 DNA follows: TGTGCCAGTAGTATAGATGGAGTCTATAGCTCCTACAATGAGCAGTTCTTC. The rearrangement joins TRBV19 to TRBJ2-1; D gene uncertain. CDR1 and CDR2 from the germline V gene are LNHDA and SQIVND (reference sequence). This CDR3 is built from 17 residues. V lost 0 bases and J 0 bases, leaving 12 bases between the germline ends.

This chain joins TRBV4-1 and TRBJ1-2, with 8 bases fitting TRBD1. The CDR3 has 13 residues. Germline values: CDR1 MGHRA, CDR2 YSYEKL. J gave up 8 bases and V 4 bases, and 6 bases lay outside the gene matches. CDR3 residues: CASSLDRVSGYTF. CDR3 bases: TGCGCCAGCAGCCTGGACAGGGTGAGCGGCTACACCTTC.

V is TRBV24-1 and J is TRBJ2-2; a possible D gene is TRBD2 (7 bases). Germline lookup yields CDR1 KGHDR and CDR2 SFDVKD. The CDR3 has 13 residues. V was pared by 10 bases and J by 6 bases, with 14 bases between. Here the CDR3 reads CATQGGDAGELFF. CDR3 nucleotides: TGTGCCACGCAAGGGGGGGATGCCGGGGAGCTGTTTTTT.

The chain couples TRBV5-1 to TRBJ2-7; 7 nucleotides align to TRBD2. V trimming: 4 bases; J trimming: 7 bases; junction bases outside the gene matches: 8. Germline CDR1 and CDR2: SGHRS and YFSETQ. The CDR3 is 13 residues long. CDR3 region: CASSPGIGGEQYF. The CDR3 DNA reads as TGCGCCAGCAGCCCGGGGATCGGGGGGGAGCAGTACTTC.

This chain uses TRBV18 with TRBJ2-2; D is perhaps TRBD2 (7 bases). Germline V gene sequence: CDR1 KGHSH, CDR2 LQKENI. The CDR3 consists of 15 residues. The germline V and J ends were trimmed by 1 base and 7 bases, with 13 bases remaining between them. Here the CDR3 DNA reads TGTGCCAGCTCACCACGGCAGGGGACTATCGGGGAGCTGTTTTTT. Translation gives CASSPRQGTIGELFF.

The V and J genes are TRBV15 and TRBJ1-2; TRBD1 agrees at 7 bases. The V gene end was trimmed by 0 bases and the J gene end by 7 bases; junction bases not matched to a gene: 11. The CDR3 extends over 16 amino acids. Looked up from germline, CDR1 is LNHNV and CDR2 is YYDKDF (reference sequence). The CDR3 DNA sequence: TGTGCCACCAGCAGAGATCGATTCACAGGGGCGGGTGGCTACACCTTC. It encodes CATSRDRFTGAGGYTF.

CDR3 protein: CASSVSGLSEKLFF. The CDR3 DNA is TGTGCCAGCAGCGTATCGGGCTTATCCGAAAAACTGTTTTTT. The J gene is TRBJ1-4, the V gene TRBV9; no definite D call. The V end was cut by 1 base, the J end by 8 bases, with 12 bases between. Germline V CDR1 and CDR2: SGDLS, YYNGEE. The CDR3 has 14 amino acids.

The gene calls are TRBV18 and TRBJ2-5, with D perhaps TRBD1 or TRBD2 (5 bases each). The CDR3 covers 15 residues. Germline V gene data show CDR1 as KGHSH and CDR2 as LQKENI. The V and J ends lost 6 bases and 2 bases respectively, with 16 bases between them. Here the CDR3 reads CASSPRDGAQETQYF. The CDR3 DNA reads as TGTGCCAGCTCCCCTAGGGACGGAGCTCAAGAGACCCAGTACTTC.

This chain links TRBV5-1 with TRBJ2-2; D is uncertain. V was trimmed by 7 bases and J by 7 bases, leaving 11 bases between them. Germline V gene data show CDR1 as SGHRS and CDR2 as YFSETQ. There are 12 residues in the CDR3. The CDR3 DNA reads TGCGCCAGCTCGGTGGGCGGCGGGGAGCTGTTTTTT. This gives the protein CASSVGGGELFF.

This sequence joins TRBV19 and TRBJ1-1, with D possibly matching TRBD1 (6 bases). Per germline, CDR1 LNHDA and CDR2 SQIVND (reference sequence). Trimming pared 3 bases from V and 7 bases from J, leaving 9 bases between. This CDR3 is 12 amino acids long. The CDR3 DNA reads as TGTGCCAGTAGTATGGGGGCCGATGAAGCTTTCTTT. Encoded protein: CASSMGADEAFF.

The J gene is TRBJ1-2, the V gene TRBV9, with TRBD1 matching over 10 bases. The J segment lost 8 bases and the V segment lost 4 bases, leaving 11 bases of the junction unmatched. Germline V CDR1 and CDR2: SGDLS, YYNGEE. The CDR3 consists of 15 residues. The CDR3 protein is CASSPQPGQGRGYTF. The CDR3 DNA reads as TGTGCCAGCAGCCCCCAGCCGGGACAGGGGAGAGGCTACACCTTC.